This TCR beta chain appears in the sequencing data of a study of patients and donors after allogeneic stem cell transplantation. This clonotype was found once. TCRdb reprocessed the RT-PCR reads with MiXCR, giving one entry per CDR3 protein. The table shows some 87,000 distinct CDR3 sequences, with roughly 52% occurring only once. This receptor was identified in a human donor who was either an allogeneic HSCT recipient or a stem cell or donor lymphocyte infusion donor (not recorded which). It is not recorded whose cells these are; they may come from a transplant donor. Sequenced sample: blood, either unsorted or a sorted T cell fraction (not recorded which).

Here the CDR3 DNA reads TGCAGTGCAACAGGACTAGCGGTGTACGAGCAGTACTTC. It yields the protein CSATGLAVYEQYF. The rearrangement joins TRBV20-1 to TRBJ2-7, with 10 bases fitting TRBD2. The J segment lost 4 bases and the V segment lost 6 bases, leaving 6 bases of the junction unmatched. CDR1 DFQATT and CDR2 SNEGSKA come from the germline V gene (reference sequence). This CDR3 is built from 13 residues.